This TCR beta chain was identified during a study of blood T cell repertoires in COVID-19. Study-level background: Samples representing acute and convalescent COVID-19 were sourced from the United States, Italy and Spain. Sources were T cells, B-cell-depleted T cells, or PBMCs; the material itself was cDNA or gDNA.

Adults between about 18 and 89 years of age took part from about two dozen US areas. Germline CDR1 is LGHDT and CDR2 is YNNKEL (reference sequence). The CDR3 is made up of 16 amino acids. The V gene end was trimmed by 4 bases and the J gene end by 0 bases; junction bases not matched to a gene: 4. Study processing details: Scientists estimated how many nucleated cells there were by amplifying reference gene primers. Method: immunoSEQ multiplex PCR; TCRdb's copy keeps in-frame clones and lacks some. That table gives V, J and clone size, and the DNA gave D and trimming. This sample has some 190,000 clones, with 89% found just once.

The sequence derives from a woman in her 40s with acute COVID-19. Input material: PBMCs or T cells enriched from blood (not recorded which). V and J are TRBV3-1 (or the pseudogene TRBV3-2) and TRBJ1-3, with 9 bases that match TRBD1. Here the CDR3 reads CASSLDRGSSGNTIYF. CDR3 in DNA: TGTGCCAGCAGCCTGGACAGGGGAAGCTCTGGAAACACCATATATTTT.